These 8 T cell receptor beta chains were all obtained from the same sample, sequenced in a study of T cells in Graves' hyperthyroidism and ophthalmopathy. Regions amplified from RNA transcripts were the TCR beta CDR3 regions. HTBI primers were employed in a first-round RT-PCR of the TCR CDR3. TCRdb used MiXCR to reprocess the multiplex PCR reads, holding one entry per CDR3 protein. This sample yields roughly 530,000 distinct CDR3 sequences, of which 15% to 20% are seen a single time; about 16% belongs to the top ten. The sequencing input was blood. The receptors derive from a woman younger than 30 with Graves' ophthalmopathy.

The V call is TRBV19, the J call TRBJ1-6; D possibly corresponds to TRBD1 (6 bases). V lost 4 bases, J lost 7 bases, and 11 bases lay in between. Germline lookup yields CDR1 LNHDA and CDR2 SQIVND (reference sequence). The CDR3 has 14 residues. CDR3 sequence: CASSTTTGNSPLHF. Here the CDR3 DNA reads TGTGCCAGTAGTACCACCACAGGGAATTCACCCCTCCACTTT.

This clonotype has a handful of counts. V is TRBV5-1 and J is TRBJ2-2; D is unclear. CDR1 is SGHRS and CDR2 is YFSETQ in the germline V gene. Trimming took 0 bases from V and 8 from J, leaving 8 bases between them. The CDR3 has 13 residues. CDR3 sequence (DNA): TGCGCCAGCAGCTTGGAGTTAGGGGGGGAGCTGTTTTTT. Residues: CASSLELGGELFF.

J is TRBJ1-6 and V is TRBV30, with TRBD1 as a possible D gene (5 bases). CDR3 length equals 17 residues. Germline V lookup: CDR1 GTSNPN, CDR2 SVGIG (reference sequence). V lost 0 bases, J lost 0 bases, and 12 bases lay in between. The CDR3 is CAWSVYRTSSYNSPLHF. CDR3 DNA sequence: TGTGCCTGGAGTGTTTACAGGACTAGCTCCTATAATTCACCCCTCCACTTT. Combining the CDR3 with reference TRBV30 and TRBJ1-6 gives the whole variable domain SQTIHQWPATLVQPVGSPLSLECTVEGTSNPNLYWYRQAAGRGLQLLFYSVGIGQISSEVPQNLSASRPQDRQFILSSKKLLLSDSGFYLCAWSVYRTSSYNSPLHFGNGTRLTVT.

This clonotype showed up many times. The chain has TRBV27 and TRBJ1-2; weak D call: TRBD1 (5 bases). Trimming pared 5 bases from V and 3 bases from J, leaving 22 bases between. Per the germline V gene, CDR1 is MNHEY and CDR2 is SMNVEV (reference sequence). The CDR3 sequence is 17 residues long. CDR3 sequence reads: CASSPYLFKGWYYGYTF. CDR3 nucleotides: TGTGCCAGCAGTCCATATCTTTTTAAGGGGTGGTACTATGGCTACACCTTC.

The chain joins TRBV29-1 to TRBJ2-4; D gene ambiguous. Germline V CDR1 and CDR2: SQVTM, ANQGSEA. This CDR3 is built from 13 residues. V was shortened by 0 bases and J by 7 bases, with 10 bases between the two germline ends. The CDR3: CSVEDGTTNIQYF. In DNA form, the CDR3 reads TGCAGCGTTGAAGATGGAACCACCAACATTCAGTACTTC.

J is TRBJ2-5 and V is TRBV7-2, with no clear D. This CDR3 region has 14 residues. CDR1 SGHTA and CDR2 FQGNSA come from the germline V gene. Trimming cost V 4 bases and J 3 bases, with 12 bases left between them. In DNA, the CDR3 is TGTGCCAGCAGCTACAGTGGTGAGGAAGAGACCCAGTACTTC. Residues: CASSYSGEEETQYF. The whole variable domain, filled in from reference TRBV7-2 and TRBJ2-5, reads GAGVSQSPSNKVTEKGKDVELRCDPISGHTALYWYRQSLGQGLEFLIYFQGNSAPDKSGLPSDRFSAERTGGSVSTLTIQRTQQEDSAVYLCASSYSGEEETQYFGPGTRLLVL.

For this clonotype: A much larger clone lies a single base off, so this may be a read error. The J gene is TRBJ2-3, the V gene TRBV28, with 7 nucleotides matching TRBD1. The CDR3 spans 15 residues. CDR1 MDHEN and CDR2 SYDVKM come from the germline V gene. CDR3 in DNA: TGTGCCAGCAGCCCCAGGACAGGCCGCACAGATACGCAGTGTTTT. This gives the protein CASSPRTGRTDTQCF. Based on the CDR3 plus reference TRBV28 and TRBJ2-3, the full variable domain is DVKVTQSSRYLVKRTGEKVFLECVQDMDHENMFWYRQDPGLGLRLIYFSYDVKMKEKGDIPEGYSVSREKKERFSLILESASTNQTSMYLCASSPRTGRTDTQCFGPGTRLTVL.

This clonotype has a handful of counts. The rearrangement links TRBV12-3 or TRBV12-4 to TRBJ1-4, with 11 bases aligning to TRBD1. CDR3 length equals 16 residues. Trimming removed 5 bases from V and 10 bases from J; junction bases left unmatched: 12. The CDR3 bases are TGTGCCAGCAGTCGACGGGGACAGGGGGAAGGCGGAAAACTGTTTTTT. Residues: CASSRRGQGEGGKLFF.